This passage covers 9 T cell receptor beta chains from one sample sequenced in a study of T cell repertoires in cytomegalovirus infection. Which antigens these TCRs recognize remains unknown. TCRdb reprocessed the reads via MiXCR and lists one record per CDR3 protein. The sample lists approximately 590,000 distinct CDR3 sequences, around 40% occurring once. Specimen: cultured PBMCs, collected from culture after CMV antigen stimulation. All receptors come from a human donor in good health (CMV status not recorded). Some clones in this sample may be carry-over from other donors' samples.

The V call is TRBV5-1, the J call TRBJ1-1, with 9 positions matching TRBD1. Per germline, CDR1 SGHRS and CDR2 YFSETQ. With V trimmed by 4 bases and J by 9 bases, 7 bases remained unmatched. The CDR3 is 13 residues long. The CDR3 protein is CASSRDRDLQAFF. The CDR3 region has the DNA TGCGCCAGCAGCCGGGACAGGGACCTACAAGCTTTCTTT.

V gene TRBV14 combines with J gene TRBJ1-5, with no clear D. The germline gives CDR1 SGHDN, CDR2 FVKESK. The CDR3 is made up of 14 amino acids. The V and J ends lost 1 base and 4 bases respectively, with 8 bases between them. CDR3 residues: CASSQAGWNQPQHF. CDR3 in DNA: TGTGCCAGCAGCCAAGCAGGTTGGAATCAGCCCCAGCATTTT.

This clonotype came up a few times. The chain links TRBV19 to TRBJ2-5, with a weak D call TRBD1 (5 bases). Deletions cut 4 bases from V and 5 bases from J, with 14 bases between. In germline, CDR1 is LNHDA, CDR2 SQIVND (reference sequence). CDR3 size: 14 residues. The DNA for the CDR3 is TGTGCCAGTAGTAGGTGGCAGGGTAGTGAGACCCAGTACTTC. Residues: CASSRWQGSETQYF.

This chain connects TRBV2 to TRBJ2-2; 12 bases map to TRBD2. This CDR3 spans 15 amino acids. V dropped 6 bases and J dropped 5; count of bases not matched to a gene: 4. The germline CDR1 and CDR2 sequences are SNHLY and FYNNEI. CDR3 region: CASRGGLAGTGELFF. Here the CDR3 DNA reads TGTGCCAGCAGGGGCGGACTAGCGGGGACCGGGGAGCTGTTTTTT.

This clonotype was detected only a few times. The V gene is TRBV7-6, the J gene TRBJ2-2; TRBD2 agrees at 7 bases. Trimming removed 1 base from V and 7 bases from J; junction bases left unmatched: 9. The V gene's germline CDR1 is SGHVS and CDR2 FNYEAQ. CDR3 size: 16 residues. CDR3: CASSLEEGLRIGELFF. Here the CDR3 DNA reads TGTGCCAGCAGCTTAGAAGAGGGACTAAGGATCGGGGAGCTGTTTTTT.

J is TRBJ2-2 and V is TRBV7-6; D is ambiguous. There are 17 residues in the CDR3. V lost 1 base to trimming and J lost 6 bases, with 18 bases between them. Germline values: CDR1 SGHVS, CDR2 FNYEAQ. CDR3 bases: TGTGCCAGCAGCTTAGGAGGCCAGATATATGTGGCCGGGGAGCTGTTTTTT. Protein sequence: CASSLGGQIYVAGELFF.

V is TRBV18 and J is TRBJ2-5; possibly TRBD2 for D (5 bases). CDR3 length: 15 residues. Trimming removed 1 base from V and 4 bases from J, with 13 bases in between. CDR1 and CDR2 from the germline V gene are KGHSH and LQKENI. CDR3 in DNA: TGTGCCAGCTCACCACGTGGACTGGGGAGAGAGACCCAGTACTTC. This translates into CASSPRGLGRETQYF.

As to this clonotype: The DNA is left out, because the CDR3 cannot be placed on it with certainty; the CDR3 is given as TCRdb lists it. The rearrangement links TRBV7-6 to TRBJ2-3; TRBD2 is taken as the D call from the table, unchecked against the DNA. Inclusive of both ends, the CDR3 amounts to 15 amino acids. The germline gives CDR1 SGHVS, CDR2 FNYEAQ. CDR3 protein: CASSSVAGGADTQYF.

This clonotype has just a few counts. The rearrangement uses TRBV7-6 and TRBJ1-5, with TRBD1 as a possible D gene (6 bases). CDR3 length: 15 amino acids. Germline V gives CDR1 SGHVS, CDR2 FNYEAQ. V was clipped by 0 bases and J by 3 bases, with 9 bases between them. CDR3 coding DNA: TGTGCCAGCAGCTTAGCGGCAGGGGACAATCAGCCCCAGCATTTT. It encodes CASSLAAGDNQPQHF.